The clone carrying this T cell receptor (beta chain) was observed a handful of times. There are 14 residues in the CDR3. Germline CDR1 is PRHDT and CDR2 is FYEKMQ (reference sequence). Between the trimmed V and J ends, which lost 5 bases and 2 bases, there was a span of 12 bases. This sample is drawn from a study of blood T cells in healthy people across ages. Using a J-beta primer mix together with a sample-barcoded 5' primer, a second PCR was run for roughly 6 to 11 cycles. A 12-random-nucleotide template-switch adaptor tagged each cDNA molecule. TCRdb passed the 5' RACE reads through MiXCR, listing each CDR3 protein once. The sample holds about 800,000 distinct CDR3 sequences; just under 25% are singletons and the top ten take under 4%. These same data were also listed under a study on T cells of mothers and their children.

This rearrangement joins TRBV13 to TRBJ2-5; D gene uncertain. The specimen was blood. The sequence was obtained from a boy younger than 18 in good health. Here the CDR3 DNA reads TGTGCCAGCAGCCTTCCGGTGGGACAAGAGACCCAGTACTTC. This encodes CASSLPVGQETQYF.